Each of the 8 T cell receptor beta chains below was sequenced from the same sample in a study of cytomegalovirus exposure and HLA in healthy donors. Clones were read by immunoSEQ multiplex PCR, and TCRdb kept only the in-frame ones, dropping some. Here the sample spans roughly 130,000 clones, roughly 90% being singletons. The sample comprised PBMCs. These TCRs come from a man under 40 in good health and CMV-seronegative.

This clone turned up a few times. The J gene is TRBJ1-4, the V gene TRBV11-3, with D uncertain. From germline, CDR1 is SGHNT and CDR2 YENEEA. The CDR3 is 15 amino acids. V lost 6 bases and J lost 0, with 11 bases in between. The CDR3, as DNA: TGTGCCAGCAGTTTCCACGGTGCAACTAATGAAAAACTGTTTTTT. This translates into CASSFHGATNEKLFF.

The chain joins TRBV15 to TRBJ1-5; a possible D gene is TRBD1 (6 bases). V gave up 0 bases and J gave up 6 bases, with 12 bases separating them. The CDR3 consists of 15 residues. The germline gives CDR1 LNHNV, CDR2 YYDKDF (reference sequence). The CDR3 reads CATSRDLTGIQPQHF. The CDR3 DNA follows: TGTGCCACCAGCAGAGATTTAACAGGGATTCAGCCCCAGCATTTT.

The gene calls are TRBV11-2 and TRBJ2-5; D gene unclear. Per germline, CDR1 SGHAT and CDR2 FQNNGV. This CDR3 comprises 13 residues. V lost 1 base and J lost 6, with 9 bases in between. Written as DNA, the CDR3 is TGTGCCAGCAGCTTAGGGCCCCTTCAGACCCAGTACTTC. This translates into CASSLGPLQTQYF.

This chain uses TRBV5-1 with TRBJ2-3, with 11 bases that match TRBD2. Germline loops: CDR1 SGHRS, CDR2 YFSETQ. The CDR3 loop spans 16 amino acids. J was trimmed by 2 bases and V by 2 bases; bases with no gene match: 4. The CDR3 spells CASSLTSGRFTDTQYF. DNA for the CDR3: TGCGCCAGCAGCTTAACTAGCGGGAGATTCACAGATACGCAGTATTTT.

J is TRBJ1-1 and V is TRBV6-5, with D possibly TRBD1 on 5 matching bases. The CDR3 loop spans 13 amino acids. V was trimmed by 0 bases and J by 7 bases, leaving 9 bases between them. CDR1 is MNHEY and CDR2 is SVGAGI in the germline V gene. The CDR3 protein is CASSYSGGFEAFF. Written as DNA, the CDR3 is TGTGCCAGCAGTTACTCGGGGGGTTTTGAAGCTTTCTTT.

V usage is TRBV4-3 and J usage is TRBJ2-7, with TRBD1 matching over 9 bases. Germline loops: CDR1 LGHNA, CDR2 YSLEER. The CDR3 contains 15 residues. The junction had 4 bases not matched to a gene; V was cut back by 0 bases and J by 4 bases. The CDR3 DNA reads as TGCGCCAGCAGCCAAGATCAGGACAGGGGTTACGAGCAGTACTTC. Translation: CASSQDQDRGYEQYF.

CDR3 residues: CASSWAKETQYF. CDR3 sequence (DNA): TGTGCCAGCAGTTGGGCGAAAGAGACCCAGTACTTC. The rearrangement links TRBV2 to TRBJ2-5; D not resolved. CDR1 SNHLY and CDR2 FYNNEI come from the germline V gene. The CDR3 spans 12 residues. V lost 5 bases to trimming and J lost 3 bases, with 7 bases between them.

The chain couples TRBV29-1 to TRBJ2-1; possible D gene TRBD1, 6 bases. This CDR3 comprises 17 residues. Germline V gene data show CDR1 as SQVTM and CDR2 as ANQGSEA. The V gene lost 0 bases and the J gene lost 8 bases, with 23 bases spanning the gap. CDR3 protein: CSVEDRGMWDTKDEQFF. CDR3 coding DNA: TGCAGCGTTGAAGATCGGGGCATGTGGGACACCAAGGATGAGCAGTTCTTC.